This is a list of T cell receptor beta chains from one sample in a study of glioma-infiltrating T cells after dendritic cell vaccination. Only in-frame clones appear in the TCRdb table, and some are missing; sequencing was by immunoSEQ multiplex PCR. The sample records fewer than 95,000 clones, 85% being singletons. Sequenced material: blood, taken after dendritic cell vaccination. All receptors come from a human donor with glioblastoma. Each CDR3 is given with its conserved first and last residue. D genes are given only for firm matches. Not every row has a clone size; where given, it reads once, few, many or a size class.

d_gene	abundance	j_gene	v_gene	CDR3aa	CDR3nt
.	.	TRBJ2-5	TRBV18	CASSPMGGETQYF	TGTGCCAGCTCACCAATGGGAGGCGAGACCCAGTACTTC
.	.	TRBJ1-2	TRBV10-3	CAIRGAMTVEVYTF	TGTGCCATCAGAGGGGCCATGACCGTCGAGGTCTACACCTTC
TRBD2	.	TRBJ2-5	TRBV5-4	CASSLWLAGGGETQYF	TGTGCCAGCAGCTTGTGGCTAGCGGGAGGCGGAGAGACCCAGTACTTC
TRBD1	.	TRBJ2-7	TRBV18	CASSPSGTGREQYF	TGTGCCAGCTCACCCTCCGGGACAGGGAGAGAGCAGTACTTC
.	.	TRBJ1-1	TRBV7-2	CASSYGGMSTEAFF	TGTGCCAGCAGCTATGGGGGGATGAGCACTGAAGCTTTCTTT
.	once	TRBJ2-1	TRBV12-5	CASGTEYNEQFF	TGTGCTAGTGGGACTGAGTACAATGAGCAGTTCTTC
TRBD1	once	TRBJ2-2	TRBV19	CASSLRDRTGELFF	TGTGCCAGTAGTCTCCGGGACAGGACCGGGGAGCTGTTTTTT
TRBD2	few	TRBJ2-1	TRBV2	CASTGYRGGNNEQFF	TGTGCCAGCACGGGTTATCGGGGGGGTAACAATGAGCAGTTCTTC
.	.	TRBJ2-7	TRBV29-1	CSVDGHDESHEQYF	TGCAGCGTTGATGGGCATGATGAATCCCACGAGCAGTACTTC
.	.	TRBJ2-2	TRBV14	CASSQGRYTGELFF	TGTGCCAGCAGCCAAGGGAGGTACACCGGGGAGCTGTTTTTT
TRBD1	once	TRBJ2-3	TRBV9	CASSPGQRITDTQYF	TGTGCCAGCAGTCCGGGACAGAGAATCACAGATACGCAGTATTTT
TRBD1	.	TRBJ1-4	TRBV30	CACEPGQGQEEKLFF	TGTGCCTGCGAACCGGGACAGGGGCAGGAGGAAAAACTGTTTTTT
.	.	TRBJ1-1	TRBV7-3	CASSYKSLDRNTEAFF	TGTGCCAGCAGCTACAAATCCCTGGACAGAAACACTGAAGCTTTCTTT
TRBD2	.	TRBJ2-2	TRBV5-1	CASGTSGRAGGELFF	TGCGCCAGCGGGACTAGCGGGAGGGCCGGCGGGGAGCTGTTTTTT
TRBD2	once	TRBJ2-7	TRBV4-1	CASSNLAGGRSYEQYF	TGCGCCAGCAGCAATCTAGCGGGGGGGCGGTCCTACGAGCAGTACTTC
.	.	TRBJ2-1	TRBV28	CATGTNYNEQFF	TGTGCCACCGGGACAAACTACAATGAGCAGTTCTTC
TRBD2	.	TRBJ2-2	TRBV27	CASSLSGRGGELFF	TGTGCCAGCTCTTTATCAGGGAGGGGCGGGGAGCTGTTTTTT
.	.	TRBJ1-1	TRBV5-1	CASSLSAPGGSTEAFF	TGCGCCAGCAGCTTATCGGCACCCGGCGGGAGCACTGAAGCTTTCTTT
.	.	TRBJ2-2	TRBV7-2	CASSLVGTQGTGELFF	TGTGCCAGCAGCTTAGTCGGGACTCAGGGTACCGGGGAGCTGTTTTTT
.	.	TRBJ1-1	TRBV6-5	CASSYSRGNTEAFF	TGTGCCAGCAGTTACTCGCGGGGGAACACTGAAGCTTTCTTT
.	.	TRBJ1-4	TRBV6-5	CASSYSWKVKEMFF	TGTGCCAGCAGTTACTCGTGGAAGGTCAAGGAGATGTTTTTT
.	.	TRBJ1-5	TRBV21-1	CASSKYSGQGGPGNQPQHF	TGTGCCAGCAGCAAATACTCGGGACAGGGAGGCCCGGGCAATCAGCCCCAGCATTTT
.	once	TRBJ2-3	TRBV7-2	CASSPRLGTDTQYF	TGTGCCAGCAGTCCCCGACTTGGCACAGATACGCAGTATTTT
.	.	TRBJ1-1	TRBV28	CASSSTGLNTEAFF	TGTGCCAGCAGTTCGACAGGTTTGAACACTGAAGCTTTCTTT
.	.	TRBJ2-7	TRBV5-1	CASSLGPLDSRSTYEQYF	TGCGCCAGCAGCTTGGGCCCACTGGACAGTCGAAGCACCTACGAGCAGTACTTC
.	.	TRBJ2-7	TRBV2	CASRELDYEQYF	TGTGCCAGCAGGGAACTAGACTACGAGCAGTACTTC
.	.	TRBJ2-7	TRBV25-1	CASSEAQAEQYF	TGTGCCAGCAGTGAAGCGCAGGCCGAGCAGTACTTC
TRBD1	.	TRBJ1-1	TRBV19	CASSIDGQGETEAFF	TGTGCCAGTAGTATAGATGGACAGGGTGAGACTGAAGCTTTCTTT
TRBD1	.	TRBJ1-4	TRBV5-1	CASSSGTGAGEKLFF	TGCGCCAGCAGCTCCGGGACAGGGGCGGGCGAAAAACTGTTTTTT
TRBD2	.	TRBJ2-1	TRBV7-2	CASTPSAGVLHAEQFF	TGTGCCAGCACCCCCAGCGCGGGAGTACTTCATGCTGAGCAGTTCTTC
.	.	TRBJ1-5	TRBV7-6	CASSLAGDTTQHF	TGTGCCAGCAGCTTAGCGGGGGACACGACTCAGCATTTT
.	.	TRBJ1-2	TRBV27	CASSFPGQGYTF	TGTGCCAGCAGTTTCCCCGGACAGGGCTACACCTTC
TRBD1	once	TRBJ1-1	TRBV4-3	CASRQAGGTNTEAFF	TGCGCCAGCAGACAGGCAGGGGGTACGAACACTGAAGCTTTCTTT
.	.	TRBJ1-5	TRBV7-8	CASSLAPVQGYSNQPQHF	TGTGCCAGCAGCTTAGCGCCTGTACAGGGTTATAGCAATCAGCCCCAGCATTTT
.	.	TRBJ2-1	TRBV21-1	CARSTFVGTGDYEQFF	TGTGCCAGAAGCACATTTGTTGGGACAGGGGACTATGAGCAGTTCTTC
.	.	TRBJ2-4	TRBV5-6	CASSLETDGDKNIQYF	TGTGCCAGCAGCTTGGAAACAGACGGGGACAAAAACATTCAGTACTTC
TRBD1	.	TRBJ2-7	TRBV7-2	CASSPASGTGYYEQYF	TGTGCCAGCAGCCCAGCATCGGGGACAGGGTACTACGAGCAGTACTTC
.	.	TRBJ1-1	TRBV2	CASRSDRQNTEAFF	TGTGCCAGCAGATCGGACAGACAGAACACTGAAGCTTTCTTT
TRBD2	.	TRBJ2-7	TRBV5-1	CASTQRGSSHEQYF	TGCGCCAGCACCCAGCGGGGTTCGTCCCACGAGCAGTACTTC
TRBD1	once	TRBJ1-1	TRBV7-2	CASSLYWDRQLHTEAFF	TGTGCCAGCAGCTTATACTGGGACAGGCAGCTGCACACTGAAGCTTTCTTT
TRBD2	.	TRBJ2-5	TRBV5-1	CASSGGETQYF	TGCGCCAGCTCCGGGGGGGAGACCCAGTACTTC
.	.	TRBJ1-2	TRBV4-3	CASSQEVGDLFKSYTF	TGCGCCAGCAGCCAAGAAGTGGGAGACCTGTTCAAGAGCTACACCTTC
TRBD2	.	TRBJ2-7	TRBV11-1	CASSFTSGVYEQYF	TGTGCCAGCAGCTTCACTAGCGGGGTCTACGAGCAGTACTTC
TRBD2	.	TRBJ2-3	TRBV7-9	CASSFRLAGTDTQYF	TGTGCCAGCAGCTTTCGCCTAGCGGGCACAGATACGCAGTATTTT
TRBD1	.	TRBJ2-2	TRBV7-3	CASKDRGLSGELFF	TGTGCCAGTAAAGACAGGGGCTTATCCGGGGAGCTGTTTTTT
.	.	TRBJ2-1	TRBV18	CASSRSLSGDNEQFF	TGTGCCAGCTCACGATCCCTGTCTGGAGACAATGAGCAGTTCTTC
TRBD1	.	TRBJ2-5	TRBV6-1	CASSDQGVETQYF	TGTGCCAGCAGTGACCAGGGGGTAGAGACCCAGTACTTC
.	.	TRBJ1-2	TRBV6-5	CASSETGTYGYTF	TGTGCCAGCAGCGAGACAGGAACCTATGGCTACACCTTC
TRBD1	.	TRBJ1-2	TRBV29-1	CSVDGTARDYGYTF	TGCAGCGTAGACGGGACAGCACGGGACTATGGCTACACCTTC
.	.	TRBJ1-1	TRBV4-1	CASSQGVLGRALNTEAFF	TGCGCCAGCAGCCAAGGGGTACTGGGCAGGGCCCTGAACACTGAAGCTTTCTTT
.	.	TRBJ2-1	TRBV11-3	CASSLDGSGPDEQFF	TGTGCCAGCAGCTTAGATGGGTCAGGGCCTGATGAGCAGTTCTTC
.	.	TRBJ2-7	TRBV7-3	CASSQATGVPYEQYF	TGTGCCAGCAGCCAGGCAACCGGGGTACCCTACGAGCAGTACTTC
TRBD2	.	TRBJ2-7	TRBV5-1	CASAPGLTYEQYF	TGCGCCAGTGCCCCGGGACTAACCTACGAGCAGTACTTC
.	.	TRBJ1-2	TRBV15	CATSTETDNYGYTF	TGTGCCACCAGCACTGAGACAGATAACTATGGCTACACCTTC
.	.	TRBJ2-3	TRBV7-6	CASSLATDTQYF	TGTGCCAGCAGCCTCGCGACAGATACGCAGTATTTT
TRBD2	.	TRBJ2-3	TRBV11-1	CASSQTSGGGRTDTQYF	TGTGCCAGCAGCCAAACTAGCGGGGGGGGGAGGACAGATACGCAGTATTTT
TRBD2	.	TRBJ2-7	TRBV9	CASSVNPLAGDFYEQYF	TGTGCCAGCAGCGTTAACCCACTAGCGGGGGATTTTTACGAGCAGTACTTC
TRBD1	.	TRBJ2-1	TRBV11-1	CASTKRTTGGDYNEQFF	TGTGCCAGCACCAAACGGACCACAGGGGGCGACTACAATGAGCAGTTCTTC